This note documents a single T cell receptor beta chain sequence. Its antigen is unidentified. CDR3 length: 15 amino acids. Trimming cost V 0 bases and J 3 bases, with 14 bases left between them. Germline-derived CDR1 and CDR2 are GTSNPN and SVGIG (reference sequence). The data belong to a study of Ad26.COV2.S vaccination and SARS-CoV-2 variants. Regarding the study as a whole: Whether participants received vaccine or placebo, their non-spike TCR breadth was similar. Analyses that measured TCR breadth and depth may have underestimated total T cell responses. Higher spike-specific TCR breadth was found in vaccine recipients than in placebo recipients. A substantial breadth of spike-specific CD8+ and CD4+ T cell responses after vaccination has been reported.

Sequencing was performed with immunoSEQ multiplex PCR; in TCRdb, only in-frame clones are kept and a portion is missing. The sample lists over 130,000 clones; roughly 85% were seen once. Material: peripheral blood, obtained after recovery from COVID-19. V usage is TRBV30 and J usage is TRBJ1-2; D not certain. This clonotype was obtained from a human donor who had recovered from COVID-19. The chain's CDR3 is CAWSVFMGKDYGYTF. The CDR3 DNA follows: TGTGCCTGGAGTGTATTTATGGGGAAGGACTATGGCTACACCTTC.